The 13 T cell receptor beta chains below all came from one sample that was sequenced in a study of T cell responses to AZD1222 COVID-19 vaccine. Sequencing was performed with immunoSEQ multiplex PCR; in TCRdb, only in-frame clones are kept and a portion is missing. The data show roughly 180,000 clones, roughly 94% seen once. The sequencing used peripheral blood, collected on day 0 of AZD1222 vaccination. The receptors shown here come from an adult in good health.

The chain couples TRBV11-2 to TRBJ1-3, with D uncertain. Looked up from germline, CDR1 is SGHAT and CDR2 is FQNNGV. This CDR3 has 11 residues. Deletions cut 4 bases from V and 2 bases from J, with 0 bases between. CDR3: CASSSGNTIYF. CDR3 DNA: TGTGCCAGCAGCTCTGGAAACACCATATATTTT. Complete variable domain (other parts from reference TRBV11-2 and TRBJ1-3): EAGVAQSPRYKIIEKRQSVAFWCNPISGHATLYWYQQILGQGPKLLIQFQNNGVVDDSQLPKDRFSAERLKGVDSTLKIQPAKLEDSAVYLCASSSGNTIYFGEGSWLTVV.

The count of this clone is one. The gene calls are TRBV20-1 and TRBJ2-2; 9 bases align to TRBD2. The CDR3 has 16 amino acids. Germline CDR1 DFQATT, CDR2 SNEGSKA (reference sequence). Trimming at V came to 3 bases and at J to 3 bases, leaving 8 bases not matched to a gene. In nucleotides, the CDR3 is TGCAGTGCTAGTCCCTTGCGGGAGGGGTACACCGGGGAGCTGTTTTTT. Encoded protein: CSASPLREGYTGELFF.

The chain combines TRBV6-2 or TRBV6-3 with TRBJ2-7; 8 bases align to TRBD2. CDR1 MNHEY and CDR2 SVGEGT come from the germline V gene. J gave up 2 bases and V 0 bases, and 0 bases lay outside the gene matches. The CDR3 runs to 14 residues. CDR3 region: CASSYSAGAYEQYF. Written as DNA, the CDR3 is TGTGCCAGCAGTTACTCAGCGGGAGCCTACGAGCAGTACTTC.

This clone was recorded a few times. This sequence joins TRBV5-8 and TRBJ1-2; 9 bases map to TRBD1. CDR3 size: 14 residues. Germline V gene data show CDR1 as SGHTS and CDR2 as YDEGEE. V trimming: 1 base; J trimming: 4 bases; junction bases outside the gene matches: 2. The CDR3 sequence is CASSLSDRGYGYTF. For the CDR3, the DNA is TGTGCCAGCAGCTTGTCGGACAGGGGCTATGGCTACACCTTC.

The chain carries TRBV11-2 and TRBJ1-1; D is undetermined. Germline CDR1 and CDR2: SGHAT and FQNNGV. The CDR3 length is 14 residues. Trimming pared 0 bases from V and 1 base from J, leaving 6 bases between. CDR3 sequence (DNA): TGTGCCAGCAGCTTAGAGGCAGGGAACACTGAAGCTTTCTTT. It codes for CASSLEAGNTEAFF.

The J gene is TRBJ2-2, the V gene TRBV12-5; D is unresolved. CDR1 is LGHNT and CDR2 is FRNRAP in the germline V gene. This CDR3 comprises 13 residues. The V end lost 4 bases, the J end lost 3 bases, and 6 bases lay between the germline ends. CDR3 coding DNA: TGTGCTAGTGGTTCCAGGTACACCGGGGAGCTGTTTTTT. Residues: CASGSRYTGELFF.

The chain joins TRBV29-1 to TRBJ2-5; 7 positions agree with TRBD1. Germline V lookup: CDR1 SQVTM, CDR2 ANQGSEA. The length of the CDR3 is 15 residues. With 6 bases clipped from V and 5 bases from J, the junction kept 15 bases outside the gene matches. This chain's CDR3 is CSVSRPTGVGETQYF. The CDR3 DNA reads as TGCAGCGTGTCGAGACCTACAGGGGTGGGGGAGACCCAGTACTTC.

The CDR3 sequence is CASSETGKEKLFF. The CDR3 nucleotides read TGTGCCAGCAGTGAAACAGGGAAGGAAAAACTGTTTTTT. The rearrangement links TRBV6-4 to TRBJ1-4, with a weak D call TRBD1 (6 bases). The CDR3 totals 13 residues. Trimming pared 3 bases from V and 8 bases from J, leaving 10 bases between. Germline-derived CDR1 and CDR2 are MRHNA and SNTAGT.

This clone showed up just once. The chain combines TRBV5-1 with TRBJ1-1, with 7 positions matching TRBD1. Germline assignment: CDR1 SGHRS and CDR2 YFSETQ. Germline trimming cut 1 base from V and 3 bases from J; bases unmatched to any gene: 0. CDR3 length: 13 residues. This CDR3 reads CASSLQGDTEAFF. CDR3 in DNA: TGCGCCAGCAGCTTGCAGGGGGACACTGAAGCTTTCTTT.

The chain joins TRBV7-8 to TRBJ1-1; a weak D match, TRBD1 (5 bases). This CDR3 spans 13 amino acids. Germline CDR1 SGHVS, CDR2 FQNEAQ. V lost 3 bases to trimming and J lost 3 bases, with 8 bases between them. The CDR3 is CASSFGTYTEAFF. For the CDR3, the DNA is TGTGCCAGCAGCTTCGGGACCTACACTGAAGCTTTCTTT.

The V gene is TRBV19, the J gene TRBJ2-2, with D possibly matching TRBD1 (6 bases). This CDR3 is built from 15 residues. Germline-derived CDR1 and CDR2 are LNHDA and SQIVND (reference sequence). V dropped 7 bases and J dropped 5 bases, with 17 bases sitting between them. This CDR3 reads CASIPRARGTGELFF. The CDR3 DNA reads TGTGCCAGTATCCCACGGGCCAGGGGTACCGGGGAGCTGTTTTTT.

The gene calls are TRBV6-2 or TRBV6-3 and TRBJ1-1, with D unresolved. The germline gives CDR1 MNHEY, CDR2 SVGEGT. The CDR3 is 15 residues long. The V gene lost 0 bases and the J gene lost 1 base, with 9 bases spanning the gap. CDR3 sequence (DNA): TGTGCCAGCAGTTACTCGAGTACAAGGAACACTGAAGCTTTCTTT. Translated: CASSYSSTRNTEAFF.

Comment on this clone: The same CDR3 arises from other DNA sequences in this sample as well. V usage is TRBV27 and J usage is TRBJ2-7; 7 bases agree with TRBD2. After removal of 0 bases from V and 1 base from J, the junction contained 0 bases not matched to a gene. The CDR3 spans 14 residues. Germline CDR1 is MNHEY and CDR2 is SMNVEV (reference sequence). Here the CDR3 reads CASSLSGGSYEQYF. As DNA, the CDR3 is TGTGCCAGCAGTTTATCGGGGGGGTCCTACGAGCAGTACTTC.